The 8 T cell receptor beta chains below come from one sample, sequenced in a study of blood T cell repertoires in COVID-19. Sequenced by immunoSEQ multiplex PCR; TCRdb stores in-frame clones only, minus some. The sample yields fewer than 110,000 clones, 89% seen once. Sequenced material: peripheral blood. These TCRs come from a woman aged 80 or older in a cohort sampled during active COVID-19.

The CDR3 coding sequence is TGTGCCGTGTCAAACACTGAAGCTTTCTTT. It translates to CAVSNTEAFF. This rearrangement joins TRBV12-3 or TRBV12-4 to TRBJ1-1; D remains unclear. V lost 11 bases to trimming and J lost 2 bases, with 6 bases between them. The CDR3 consists of 10 residues.

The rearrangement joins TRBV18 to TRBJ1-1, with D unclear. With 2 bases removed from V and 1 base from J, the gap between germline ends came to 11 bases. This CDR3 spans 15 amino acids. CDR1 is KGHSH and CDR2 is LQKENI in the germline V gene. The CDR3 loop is CASSPAGRRNTEAFF. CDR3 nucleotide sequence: TGTGCCAGCTCACCAGCGGGGAGGCGGAACACTGAAGCTTTCTTT.

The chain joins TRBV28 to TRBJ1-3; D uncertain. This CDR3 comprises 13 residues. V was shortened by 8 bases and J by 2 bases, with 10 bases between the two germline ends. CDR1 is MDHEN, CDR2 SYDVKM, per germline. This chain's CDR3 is CASGLGTGNTIYF. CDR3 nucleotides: TGTGCCAGCGGTCTAGGAACTGGAAACACCATATATTTT.

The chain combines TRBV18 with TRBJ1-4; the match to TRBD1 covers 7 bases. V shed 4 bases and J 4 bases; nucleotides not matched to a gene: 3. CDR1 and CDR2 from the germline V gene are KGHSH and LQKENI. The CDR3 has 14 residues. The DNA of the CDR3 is TGTGCCAGCTCACACGGACAGGATAATGAAAAACTGTTTTTT. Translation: CASSHGQDNEKLFF.

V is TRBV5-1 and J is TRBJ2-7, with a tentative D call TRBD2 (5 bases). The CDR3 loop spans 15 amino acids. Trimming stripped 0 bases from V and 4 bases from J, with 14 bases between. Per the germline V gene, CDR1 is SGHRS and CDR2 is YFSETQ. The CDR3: CASSLVAGNTYEQYF. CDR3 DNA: TGCGCCAGCAGCTTGGTTGCGGGTAACACGTACGAGCAGTACTTC.

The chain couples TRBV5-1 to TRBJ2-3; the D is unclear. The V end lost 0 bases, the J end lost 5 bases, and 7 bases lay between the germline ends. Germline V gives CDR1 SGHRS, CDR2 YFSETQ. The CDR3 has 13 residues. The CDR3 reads CASSLAAKDTQYF. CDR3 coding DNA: TGCGCCAGCAGCTTGGCCGCGAAAGATACGCAGTATTTT.

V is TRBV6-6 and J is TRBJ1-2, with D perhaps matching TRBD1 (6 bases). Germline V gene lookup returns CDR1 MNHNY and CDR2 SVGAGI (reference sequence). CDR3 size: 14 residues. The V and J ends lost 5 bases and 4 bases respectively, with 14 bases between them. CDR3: CASSPGTFGYGYTF. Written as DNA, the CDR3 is TGTGCCAGCAGTCCAGGGACATTCGGCTATGGCTACACCTTC.

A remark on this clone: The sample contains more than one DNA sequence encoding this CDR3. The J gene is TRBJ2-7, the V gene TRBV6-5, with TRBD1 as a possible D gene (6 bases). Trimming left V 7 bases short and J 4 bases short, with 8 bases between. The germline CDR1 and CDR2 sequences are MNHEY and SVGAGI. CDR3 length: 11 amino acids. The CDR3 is CASTTGYEQYF. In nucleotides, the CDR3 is TGTGCCAGCACAACAGGGTACGAGCAGTACTTC.